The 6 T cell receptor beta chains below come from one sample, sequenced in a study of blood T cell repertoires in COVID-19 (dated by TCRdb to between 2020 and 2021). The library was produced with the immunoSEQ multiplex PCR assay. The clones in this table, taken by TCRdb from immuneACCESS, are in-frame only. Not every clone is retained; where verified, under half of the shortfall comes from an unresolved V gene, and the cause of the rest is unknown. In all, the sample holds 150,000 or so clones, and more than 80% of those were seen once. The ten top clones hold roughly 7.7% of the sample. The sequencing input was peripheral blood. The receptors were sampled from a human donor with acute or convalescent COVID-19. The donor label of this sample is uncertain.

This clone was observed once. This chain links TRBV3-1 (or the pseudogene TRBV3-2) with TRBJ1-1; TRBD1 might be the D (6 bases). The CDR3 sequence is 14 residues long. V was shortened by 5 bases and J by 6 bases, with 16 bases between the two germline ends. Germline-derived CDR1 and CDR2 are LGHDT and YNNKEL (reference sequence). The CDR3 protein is CASSSTTGAPEAFF. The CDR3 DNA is TGTGCCAGCAGCTCAACGACAGGCGCCCCTGAAGCTTTCTTT.

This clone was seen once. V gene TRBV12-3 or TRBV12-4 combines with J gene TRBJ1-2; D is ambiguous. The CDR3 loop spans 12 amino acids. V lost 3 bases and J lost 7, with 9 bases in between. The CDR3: CASSLGRGGYTF. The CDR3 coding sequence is TGTGCCAGCAGTTTGGGTCGGGGTGGCTACACCTTC.

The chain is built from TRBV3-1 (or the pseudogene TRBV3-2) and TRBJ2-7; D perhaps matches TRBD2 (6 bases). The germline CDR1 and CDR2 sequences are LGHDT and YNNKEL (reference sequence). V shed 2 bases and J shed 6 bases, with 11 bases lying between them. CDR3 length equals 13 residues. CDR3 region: CASSQLGGSEQYV. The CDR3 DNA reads TGTGCCAGCAGCCAACTCGGGGGTAGCGAGCAGTACGTC.

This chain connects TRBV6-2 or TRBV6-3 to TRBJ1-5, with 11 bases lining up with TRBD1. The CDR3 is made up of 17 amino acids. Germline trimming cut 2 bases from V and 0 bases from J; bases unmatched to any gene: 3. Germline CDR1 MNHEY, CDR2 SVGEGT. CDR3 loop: CASSYGQGASSNQPQHF. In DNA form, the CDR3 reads TGTGCCAGCAGTTACGGACAGGGGGCGAGTAGCAATCAGCCCCAGCATTTT.

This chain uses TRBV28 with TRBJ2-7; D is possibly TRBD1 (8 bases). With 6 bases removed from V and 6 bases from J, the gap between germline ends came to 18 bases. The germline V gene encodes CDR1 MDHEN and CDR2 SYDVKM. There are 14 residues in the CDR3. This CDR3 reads CASSSLTGGGEQYV. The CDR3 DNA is TGTGCCAGCAGCTCACTTACAGGGGGGGGCGAGCAGTACGTC.

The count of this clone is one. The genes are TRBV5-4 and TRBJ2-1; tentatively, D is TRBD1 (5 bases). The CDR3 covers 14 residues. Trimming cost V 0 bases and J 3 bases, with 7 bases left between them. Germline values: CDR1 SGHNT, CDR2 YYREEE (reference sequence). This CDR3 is CASSLGTSYNEQFF. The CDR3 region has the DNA TGTGCCAGCAGCTTGGGGACAAGCTACAATGAGCAGTTCTTC.